The rows below give T cell receptor beta chains drawn from one sample of a study of T cell changes during pregnancy in multiple sclerosis. Here immunoSEQ multiplex PCR was the method, and the copy in TCRdb shows in-frame clones only, minus some. This sample yields about 50,000 clones, of which about 94% are seen a single time; less than 5% belongs to the top ten. This specimen was CD8+ T cells from peripheral blood mononuclear cells, taken in the first trimester of pregnancy. Receptors originate from a female donor with multiple sclerosis, enrolled in a pregnancy study. CDR3s include the opening cysteine and the closing phenylalanine or tryptophan. A D gene is named only where the DNA matches it firmly. Clone size appears in some rows only: once, few, many, or a class for an expanded clone.

>TRBV2|-|-|TRBJ2-5
CASRVRGFQETQYF
TGTGCCAGCAGGGTCAGGGGATTCCAAGAGACCCAGTACTTC
>TRBV18|-|-|TRBJ1-1
CASSAERLNTEAFF
TGTGCCAGCTCAGCCGAGCGATTGAACACTGAAGCTTTCTTT
>TRBV6-1|-|-|TRBJ2-7
CASNKGAYEQYF
TGTGCCAGCAATAAGGGGGCCTACGAGCAGTACTTC
>TRBV4-3|-|TRBD1|TRBJ1-1
CASSQDRDRGNTEAFF
TGCGCCAGCAGCCAAGATCGCGACAGGGGGAACACTGAAGCTTTCTTT
>TRBV28|-|TRBD2|TRBJ2-3
CASSFPRGREGTDTQYF
TGTGCCAGCAGTTTCCCCCGCGGGAGGGAGGGCACAGATACGCAGTATTTT
>TRBV5-1|-|TRBD2|TRBJ2-5
CASSSLPGLPGETQYF
TGCGCCAGCAGCTCACTACCGGGACTACCCGGGGAGACCCAGTACTTC
>TRBV4-1|-|-|TRBJ1-1
CASSQEPTGGTEAFF
TGCGCCAGCAGCCAAGAGCCAACGGGGGGCACTGAAGCTTTCTTT
>TRBV5-4|-|TRBD2|TRBJ2-7
CASKLAGDYEQYF
TGTGCCAGCAAACTAGCGGGAGACTACGAGCAGTACTTC
>TRBV19|-|-|TRBJ2-3
CASSERRGIGDTQYF
TGTGCCAGTAGTGAACGGCGGGGAATTGGTGATACGCAGTATTTT
>TRBV13|-|-|TRBJ2-3
CASSLRLASTDTQYF
TGTGCCAGCAGCTTACGGCTAGCTAGCACAGATACGCAGTATTTT
>TRBV9|-|-|TRBJ2-2
CASSGTRRVSTGELFF
TGTGCCAGCAGCGGAACCCGGAGGGTCAGCACCGGGGAGCTGTTTTTT
>TRBV7-2|-|-|TRBJ2-5
CASSLAAVRGMETQYF
TGTGCCAGCAGCTTAGCAGCGGTTAGGGGGATGGAGACCCAGTACTTC
>TRBV28|-|TRBD1|TRBJ1-2
CASSLRGPYGYTF
TGTGCCAGCAGTTTGAGGGGGCCCTATGGCTACACCTTC
>TRBV5-4|once|TRBD1|TRBJ2-7
CASSFPGGTDYEQYF
TGTGCCAGCAGCTTCCCAGGGGGCACGGACTACGAGCAGTACTTC
>TRBV29-1|-|-|TRBJ2-2
CSVRIRTQDTGELFF
TGCAGCGTGCGAATCCGGACACAGGACACCGGGGAGCTGTTTTTT
>TRBV14|-|-|TRBJ2-1
CASSQVLIPAERYNEQFF
TGTGCCAGCAGCCAAGTTCTTATTCCGGCGGAACGTTACAATGAGCAGTTCTTC
>TRBV5-5|once|TRBD1|TRBJ1-1
CASSLESRQGATNTEAFF
TGTGCCAGCAGCTTGGAATCGCGACAGGGGGCCACGAACACTGAAGCTTTCTTT
>TRBV4-1|-|-|TRBJ1-1
CASSRPGGTEAFF
TGCGCCAGCAGCCGACCCGGGGGAACTGAAGCTTTCTTT
>TRBV7-9|-|-|TRBJ2-5
CASSSPDLYQETQYF
TGTGCCAGCAGCTCCCCGGACTTGTACCAAGAGACCCAGTACTTC
>TRBV7-9|-|TRBD2|TRBJ2-7
CASSSWTSGGLYEQYF
TGTGCCAGCAGCTCCTGGACTAGCGGGGGACTCTACGAGCAGTACTTC
>TRBV7-9|-|TRBD2|TRBJ2-5
CASSLFRGGQETQYF
TGTGCCAGCAGCTTATTCCGGGGGGGCCAAGAGACCCAGTACTTC
>TRBV27|-|-|TRBJ2-1
CASTPPRVSNEQFF
TGTGCCAGCACCCCGCCCCGGGTTTCCAATGAGCAGTTCTTC
>TRBV27|-|-|TRBJ2-1
CASSSGFTEQFF
TGTGCCAGCAGTTCGGGGTTCACTGAGCAGTTCTTC
>TRBV5-8|-|TRBD1|TRBJ2-7
CASSTGTGVSYEQYF
TGTGCCAGCAGCACCGGGACAGGGGTCTCCTACGAGCAGTACTTC
>TRBV6-5|-|TRBD1|TRBJ2-2
CASSPRTGGPGELFF
TGTGCCAGCAGCCCCCGGACAGGGGGCCCCGGGGAGCTGTTTTTT
>TRBV9|-|-|TRBJ2-1
CASSPTPDQYNEQFF
TGTGCCAGCAGCCCCACCCCTGATCAGTACAATGAGCAGTTCTTC
>TRBV7-2|-|-|TRBJ1-6
CASSRASGSPLHF
TGTGCCAGCAGCCGTGCTTCAGGTTCACCCCTCCACTTT
>TRBV28|-|-|TRBJ2-5
CASREPLRETQYF
TGTGCCTCCCGGGAGCCCCTGCGGGAGACCCAGTACTTC
>TRBV6-1|-|-|TRBJ2-1
CASSEFEGEQFF
TGTGCCAGCAGTGAATTCGAGGGCGAGCAGTTCTTC
>TRBV4-3|-|-|TRBJ2-4
CASSQGESGLAKNIQYF
TGCGCCAGCAGCCAAGGTGAATCAGGATTAGCCAAAAACATTCAGTACTTC
>TRBV9|-|-|TRBJ1-2
CASFDTLEGGYTF
TGTGCCAGCTTTGATACGCTAGAGGGCGGCTACACCTTC
>TRBV7-2|-|TRBD2|TRBJ2-1
CASSGSGGANNEQFF
TGTGCCAGCAGCGGTAGCGGGGGGGCCAACAATGAGCAGTTCTTC
>TRBV11-3|-|-|TRBJ2-1
CASSFRSWNEQFF
TGTGCCAGCAGCTTTCGTAGCTGGAATGAGCAGTTCTTC
>TRBV2|medium-sized|TRBD1|TRBJ1-5
CASSGGQVSPSAQHF
TGTGCCAGCAGTGGGGGACAGGTTTCCCCCTCGGCCCAGCATTTT
>TRBV2|-|-|TRBJ2-1
CASSKGLTGTPNEQFF
TGTGCCAGCAGTAAGGGACTCACCGGAACCCCCAATGAGCAGTTCTTC
>TRBV9|-|TRBD2|TRBJ2-1
CASSLERVAGDPDNEQFF
TGTGCCAGCAGCCTCGAGAGGGTAGCGGGAGACCCCGACAATGAGCAGTTCTTC
>TRBV5-1|-|-|TRBJ2-6
CASSPTPGVSGANVLTF
TGCGCCAGCAGCCCTACCCCAGGGGTCTCCGGGGCCAACGTCCTGACTTTC
>TRBV28|-|TRBD2|TRBJ2-1
CASSPGLAGGSLDNEQFF
TGTGCCAGCAGTCCTGGACTAGCGGGAGGGTCCCTCGACAATGAGCAGTTCTTC
>TRBV2|-|TRBD2|TRBJ2-7
CASAGTSGSNEQYF
TGTGCCAGCGCCGGGACTAGCGGGAGTAACGAGCAGTACTTC
>TRBV5-4|-|-|TRBJ1-1
CASSPTLNTEAFF
TGTGCCAGCAGCCCGACATTGAACACTGAAGCTTTCTTT
>TRBV10-3|-|-|TRBJ2-7
CAISEVASDYEQYF
TGTGCCATCAGTGAGGTGGCTAGCGACTACGAGCAGTACTTC
>TRBV28|-|-|TRBJ2-2
CASSLLSKGDTGELFF
TGTGCCAGCAGTTTATTATCCAAGGGGGACACCGGGGAGCTGTTTTTT
>TRBV6-1|-|-|TRBJ1-1
CASSEGAGNTEAFF
TGTGCCAGCAGTGAAGGGGCGGGGAACACTGAAGCTTTCTTT
>TRBV5-8|-|TRBD2|TRBJ2-4
CASSLALPSGRMDKNIQYF
TGTGCCAGCAGCTTGGCCCTTCCTAGCGGGAGAATGGACAAAAACATTCAGTACTTC
>TRBV11-3|-|TRBD1|TRBJ2-7
CASSPGQGGYEQYF
TGTGCCAGCAGCCCGGGACAGGGGGGCTACGAGCAGTACTTC
>TRBV30|-|TRBD1|TRBJ1-3
CAWSVRQGGIEDTIYF
TGTGCCTGGAGTGTAAGGCAGGGGGGTATTGAGGACACCATATATTTT
>TRBV5-4|-|TRBD1|TRBJ2-5
CASSLDTGGAETQYF
TGTGCCAGCAGCTTGGATACAGGGGGCGCAGAGACCCAGTACTTC
>TRBV4-1|once|-|TRBJ2-1
CASSPPEAGGHEQFF
TGCGCCAGCAGCCCCCCCGAGGCAGGGGGGCATGAGCAGTTCTTC
>TRBV27|-|TRBD1|TRBJ1-1
CARQGVDTEAFF
TGTGCCAGACAGGGGGTAGACACTGAAGCTTTCTTT
>TRBV4-3|-|-|TRBJ2-1
CASSRLGRGAYNEQFF
TGCGCCAGCAGCCGCCTTGGGAGGGGGGCCTACAATGAGCAGTTCTTC